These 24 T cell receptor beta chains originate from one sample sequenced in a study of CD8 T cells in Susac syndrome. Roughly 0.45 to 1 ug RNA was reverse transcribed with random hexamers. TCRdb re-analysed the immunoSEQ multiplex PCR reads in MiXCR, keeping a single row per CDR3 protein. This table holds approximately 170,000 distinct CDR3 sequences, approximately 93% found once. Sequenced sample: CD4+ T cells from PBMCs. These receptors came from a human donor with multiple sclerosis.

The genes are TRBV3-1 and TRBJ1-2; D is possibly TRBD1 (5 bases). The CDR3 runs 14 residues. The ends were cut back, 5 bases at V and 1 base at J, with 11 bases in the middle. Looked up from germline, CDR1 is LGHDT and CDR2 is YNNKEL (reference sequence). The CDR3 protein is CASSNLDSNYGYTF. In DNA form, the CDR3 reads TGTGCCAGCAGCAATCTCGACAGTAACTATGGCTACACCTTC.

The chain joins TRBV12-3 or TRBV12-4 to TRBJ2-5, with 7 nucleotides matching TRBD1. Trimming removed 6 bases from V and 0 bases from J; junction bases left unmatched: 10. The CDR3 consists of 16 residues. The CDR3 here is CASSLYSGGYQETQYF. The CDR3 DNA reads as TGTGCCAGCAGCCTATATTCAGGGGGTTACCAAGAGACCCAGTACTTC.

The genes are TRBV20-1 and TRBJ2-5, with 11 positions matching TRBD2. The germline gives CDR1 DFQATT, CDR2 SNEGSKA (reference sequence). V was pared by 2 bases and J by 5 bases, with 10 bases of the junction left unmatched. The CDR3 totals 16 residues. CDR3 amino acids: CSARIISGRAMETQYF. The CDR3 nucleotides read TGCAGTGCTAGAATTATTAGCGGGAGGGCGATGGAGACCCAGTACTTC.

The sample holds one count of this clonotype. The CDR3 DNA sequence: TGTGCCAGCAGTCCCTCTCCGGGACTAGGCGCTACTTCCTACGAGCAGTACTTC. The encoded protein is CASSPSPGLGATSYEQYF. This chain links TRBV28 with TRBJ2-7; 8 nucleotides line up with TRBD2. CDR1 and CDR2 (germline): MDHEN, SYDVKM. J lost 1 base, V lost 5 bases, and 16 bases had no gene match. The CDR3 is made up of 18 amino acids.

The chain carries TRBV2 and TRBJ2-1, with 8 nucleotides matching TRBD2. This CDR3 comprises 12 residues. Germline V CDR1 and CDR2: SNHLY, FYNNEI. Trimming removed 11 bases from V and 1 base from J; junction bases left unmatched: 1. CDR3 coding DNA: TGTGCCCAGCGGGGGTCCTACAATGAGCAGTTCTTC. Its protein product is CAQRGSYNEQFF.

CDR3 amino acids: CSADRTGGDTEAFF. CDR3 coding DNA: TGCAGCGCGGACCGGACAGGGGGGGACACTGAAGCTTTCTTT. The genes are TRBV29-1 and TRBJ1-1; 10 bases agree with TRBD1. With 7 bases clipped from V and 3 bases from J, the junction kept 8 bases outside the gene matches. The CDR3 sequence is 14 residues long. Germline V gene data show CDR1 as SQVTM and CDR2 as ANQGSEA.

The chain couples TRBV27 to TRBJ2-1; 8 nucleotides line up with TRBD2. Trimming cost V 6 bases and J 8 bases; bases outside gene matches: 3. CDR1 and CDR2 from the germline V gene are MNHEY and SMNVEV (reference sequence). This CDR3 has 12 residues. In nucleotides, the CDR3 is TGTGCCAGCAGCCGGGGGGGAGATGAGCAGTTCTTC. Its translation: CASSRGGDEQFF.

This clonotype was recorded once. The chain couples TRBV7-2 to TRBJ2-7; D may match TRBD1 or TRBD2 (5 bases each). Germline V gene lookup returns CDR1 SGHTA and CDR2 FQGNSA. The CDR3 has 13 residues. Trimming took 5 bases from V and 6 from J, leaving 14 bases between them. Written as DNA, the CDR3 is TGTGCCAGCAGCCGCCTGAGGGGTAGCGAGCAGTACTTC. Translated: CASSRLRGSEQYF.

The CDR3 coding sequence is TGTGCCGGTTGGGTAAATAATAGCAATCAGCCCCAGCATTTT. Translating gives CAGWVNNSNQPQHF. J is TRBJ1-5 and V is TRBV27, with D hard to call. The germline V gene has CDR1 MNHEY and CDR2 SMNVEV (reference sequence). V was clipped by 11 bases and J by 0 bases, with 14 bases between them. The CDR3 covers 14 residues.

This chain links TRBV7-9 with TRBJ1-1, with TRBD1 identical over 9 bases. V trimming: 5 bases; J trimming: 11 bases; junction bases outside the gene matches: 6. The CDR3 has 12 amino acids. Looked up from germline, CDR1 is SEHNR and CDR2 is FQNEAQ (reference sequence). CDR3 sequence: CASSTTGTGAFF. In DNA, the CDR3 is TGTGCCAGCAGCACTACGGGGACAGGGGCTTTCTTT.

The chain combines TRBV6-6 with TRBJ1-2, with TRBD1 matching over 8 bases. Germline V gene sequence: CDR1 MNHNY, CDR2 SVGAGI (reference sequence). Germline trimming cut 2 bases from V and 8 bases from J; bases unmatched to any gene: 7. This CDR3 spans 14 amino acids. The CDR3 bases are TGTGCCAGCAGTTACCCCGGACAGGGAGGCGGCTACACCTTC. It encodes CASSYPGQGGGYTF.

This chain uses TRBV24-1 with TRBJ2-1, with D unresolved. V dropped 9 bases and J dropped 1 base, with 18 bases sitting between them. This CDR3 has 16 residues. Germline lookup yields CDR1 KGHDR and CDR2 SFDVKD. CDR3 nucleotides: TGTGCCACCGGGTTTCTTGCGACAAGATCCTACAATGAGCAGTTCTTC. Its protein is CATGFLATRSYNEQFF.

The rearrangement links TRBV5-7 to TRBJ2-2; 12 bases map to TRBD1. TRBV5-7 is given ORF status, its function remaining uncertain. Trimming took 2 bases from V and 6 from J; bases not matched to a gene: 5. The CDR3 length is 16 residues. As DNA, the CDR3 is TGTGCCAGCAGCTTATGGGACAGGGGGCCTTCCGGGGAGCTGTTTTTT. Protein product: CASSLWDRGPSGELFF.

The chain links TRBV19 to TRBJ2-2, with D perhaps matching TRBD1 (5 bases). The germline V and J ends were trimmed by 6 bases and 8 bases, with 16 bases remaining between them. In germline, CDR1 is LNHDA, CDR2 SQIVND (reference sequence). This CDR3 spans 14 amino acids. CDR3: CASRRQTPGGELFF. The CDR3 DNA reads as TGTGCCAGTAGGAGACAGACCCCCGGTGGGGAGCTGTTTTTT.

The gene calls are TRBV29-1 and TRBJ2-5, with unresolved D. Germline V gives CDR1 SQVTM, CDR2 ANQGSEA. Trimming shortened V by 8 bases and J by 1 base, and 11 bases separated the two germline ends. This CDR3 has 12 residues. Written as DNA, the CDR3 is TGCAGCTGCCTGGTCTTCCAAGAGACCCAGTACTTC. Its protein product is CSCLVFQETQYF.

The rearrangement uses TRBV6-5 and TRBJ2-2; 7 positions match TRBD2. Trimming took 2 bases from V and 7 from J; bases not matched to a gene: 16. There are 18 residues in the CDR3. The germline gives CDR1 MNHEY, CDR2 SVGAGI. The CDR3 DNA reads TGTGCCAGCAGTTACCCCACTGGGGGTGCGGGAGATATCGGGGAGCTGTTTTTT. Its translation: CASSYPTGGAGDIGELFF.

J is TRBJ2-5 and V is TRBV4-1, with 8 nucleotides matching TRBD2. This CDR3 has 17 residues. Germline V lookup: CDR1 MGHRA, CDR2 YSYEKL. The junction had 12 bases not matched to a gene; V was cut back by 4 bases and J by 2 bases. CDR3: CASSPRGASGPQETQYF. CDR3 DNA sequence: TGCGCCAGCAGCCCCCGGGGGGCTAGCGGGCCGCAAGAGACCCAGTACTTC.

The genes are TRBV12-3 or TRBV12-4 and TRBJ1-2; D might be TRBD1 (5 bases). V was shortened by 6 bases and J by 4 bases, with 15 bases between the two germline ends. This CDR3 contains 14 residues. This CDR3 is CASSTRQSFYGYTF. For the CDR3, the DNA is TGTGCCAGCAGCACCCGACAGTCTTTCTATGGCTACACCTTC.

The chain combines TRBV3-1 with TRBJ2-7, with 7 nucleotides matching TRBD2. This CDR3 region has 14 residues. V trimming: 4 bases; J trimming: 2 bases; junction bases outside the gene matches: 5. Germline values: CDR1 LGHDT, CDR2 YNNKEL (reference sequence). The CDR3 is CASSLASGAYEQYF. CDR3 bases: TGTGCCAGCAGCCTCGCTAGCGGTGCCTACGAGCAGTACTTC.

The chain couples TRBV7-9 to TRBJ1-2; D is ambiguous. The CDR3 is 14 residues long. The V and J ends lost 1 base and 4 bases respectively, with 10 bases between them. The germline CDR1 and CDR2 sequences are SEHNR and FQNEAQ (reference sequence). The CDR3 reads CASSLGDYGYGYTF. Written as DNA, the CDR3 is TGTGCCAGCAGCTTAGGGGATTACGGCTATGGCTACACCTTC.

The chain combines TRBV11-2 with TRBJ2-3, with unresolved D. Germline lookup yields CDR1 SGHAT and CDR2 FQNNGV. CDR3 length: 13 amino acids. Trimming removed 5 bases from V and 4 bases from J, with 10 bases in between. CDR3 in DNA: TGTGCCAGCAGCCTCGACTTATCAGATACGCAGTATTTT. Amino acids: CASSLDLSDTQYF.

The CDR3 reads CSASSARLGPSGANVLTF. The CDR3 DNA reads TGCAGCGCATCCTCCGCAAGGCTAGGCCCCTCTGGGGCCAACGTCCTGACTTTC. V is TRBV29-1 and J is TRBJ2-6; D unresolved. V was pared by 7 bases and J by 0 bases, with 22 bases between. Germline V gene data show CDR1 as SQVTM and CDR2 as ANQGSEA. CDR3 length: 18 residues.

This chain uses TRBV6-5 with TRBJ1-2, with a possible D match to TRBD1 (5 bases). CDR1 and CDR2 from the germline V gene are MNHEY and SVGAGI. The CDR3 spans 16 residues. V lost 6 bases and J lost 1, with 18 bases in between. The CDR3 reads CASRYLLRDGNYGYTF. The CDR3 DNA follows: TGTGCCAGCAGGTATCTTCTCCGGGACGGTAACTATGGCTACACCTTC.

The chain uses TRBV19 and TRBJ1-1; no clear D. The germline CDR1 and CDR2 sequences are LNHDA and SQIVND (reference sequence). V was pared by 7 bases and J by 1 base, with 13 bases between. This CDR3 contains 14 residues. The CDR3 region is CASTGLGKNTEAFF. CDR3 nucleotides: TGTGCCAGTACCGGATTGGGGAAGAACACTGAAGCTTTCTTT.